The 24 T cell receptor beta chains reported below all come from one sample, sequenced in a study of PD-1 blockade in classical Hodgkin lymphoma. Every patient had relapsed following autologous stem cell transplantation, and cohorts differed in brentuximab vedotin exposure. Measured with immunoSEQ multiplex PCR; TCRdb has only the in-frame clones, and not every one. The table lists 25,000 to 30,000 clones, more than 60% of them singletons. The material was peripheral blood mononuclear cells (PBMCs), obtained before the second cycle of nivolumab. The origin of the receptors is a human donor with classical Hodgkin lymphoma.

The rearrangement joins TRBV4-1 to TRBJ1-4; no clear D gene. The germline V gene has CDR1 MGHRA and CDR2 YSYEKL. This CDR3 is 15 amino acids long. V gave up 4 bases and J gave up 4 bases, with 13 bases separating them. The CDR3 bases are TGCGCCAGCAGCCCGCTTGTCCTCCTTAATGAAAAACTGTTTTTT. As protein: CASSPLVLLNEKLFF.

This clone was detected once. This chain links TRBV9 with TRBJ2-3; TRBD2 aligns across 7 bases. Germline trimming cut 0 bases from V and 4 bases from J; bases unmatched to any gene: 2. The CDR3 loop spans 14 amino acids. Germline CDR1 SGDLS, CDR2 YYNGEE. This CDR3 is CASSVGAGADTQYF. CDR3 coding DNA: TGTGCCAGCAGCGTAGGGGCGGGGGCAGATACGCAGTATTTT.

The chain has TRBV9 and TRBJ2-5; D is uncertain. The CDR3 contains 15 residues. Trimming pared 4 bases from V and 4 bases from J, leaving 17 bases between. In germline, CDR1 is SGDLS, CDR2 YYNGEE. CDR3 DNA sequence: TGTGCCAGCAGCCCCCGGACGGCCTCGGGAGAGACCCAGTACTTC. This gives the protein CASSPRTASGETQYF.

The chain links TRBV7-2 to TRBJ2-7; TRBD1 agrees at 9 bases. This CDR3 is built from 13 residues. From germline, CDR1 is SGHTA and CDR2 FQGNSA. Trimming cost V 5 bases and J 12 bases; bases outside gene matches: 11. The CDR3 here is CASSARDRDGLYF. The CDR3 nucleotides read TGTGCCAGCAGCGCCCGGGACAGGGATGGGTTGTACTTC.

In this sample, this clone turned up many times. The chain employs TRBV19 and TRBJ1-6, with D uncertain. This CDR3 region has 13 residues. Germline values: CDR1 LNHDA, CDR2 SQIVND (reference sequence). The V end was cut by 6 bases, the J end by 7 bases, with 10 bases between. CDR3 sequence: CASSLMENSPLHF. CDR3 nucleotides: TGTGCCAGTAGCCTAATGGAGAATTCACCCCTCCACTTT.

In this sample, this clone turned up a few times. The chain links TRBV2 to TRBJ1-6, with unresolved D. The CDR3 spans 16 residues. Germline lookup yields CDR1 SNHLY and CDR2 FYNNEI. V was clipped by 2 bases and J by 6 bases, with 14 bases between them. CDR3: CASSERAIPGNSPLHF. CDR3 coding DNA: TGTGCCAGCAGTGAACGTGCTATCCCCGGTAATTCACCCCTCCACTTT. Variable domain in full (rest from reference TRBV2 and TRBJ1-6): EPEVTQTPSHQVTQMGQEVILRCVPISNHLYFYWYRQILGQKVEFLVSFYNNEISEKSEIFDDQFSVERPDGSNFTLKIRSTKLEDSAMYFCASSERAIPGNSPLHFGNGTRLTVT.

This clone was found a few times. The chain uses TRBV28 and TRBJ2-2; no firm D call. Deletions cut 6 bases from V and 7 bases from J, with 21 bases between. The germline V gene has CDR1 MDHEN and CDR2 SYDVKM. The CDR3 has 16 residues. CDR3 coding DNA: TGTGCCAGCAGGACCGGGCCCGTGCTTTTTGTCGGGGAGCTGTTTTTT. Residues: CASRTGPVLFVGELFF. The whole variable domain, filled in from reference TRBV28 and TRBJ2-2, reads DVKVTQSSRYLVKRTGEKVFLECVQDMDHENMFWYRQDPGLGLRLIYFSYDVKMKEKGDIPEGYSVSREKKERFSLILESASTNQTSMYLCASRTGPVLFVGELFFGEGSRLTVL.

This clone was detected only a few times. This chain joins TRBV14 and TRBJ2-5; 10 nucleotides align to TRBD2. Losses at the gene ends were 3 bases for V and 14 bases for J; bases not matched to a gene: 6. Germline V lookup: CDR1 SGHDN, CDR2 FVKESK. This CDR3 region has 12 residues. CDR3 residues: CASSHGLAEFYF. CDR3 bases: TGTGCCAGCAGCCATGGACTAGCGGAATTTTACTTC.

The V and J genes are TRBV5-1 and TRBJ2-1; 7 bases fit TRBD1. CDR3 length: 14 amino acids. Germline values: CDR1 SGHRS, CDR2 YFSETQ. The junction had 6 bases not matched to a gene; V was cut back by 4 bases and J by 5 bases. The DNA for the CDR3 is TGCGCCAGCAGCACCGGGACAGTTGACAATGAGCAGTTCTTC. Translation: CASSTGTVDNEQFF.

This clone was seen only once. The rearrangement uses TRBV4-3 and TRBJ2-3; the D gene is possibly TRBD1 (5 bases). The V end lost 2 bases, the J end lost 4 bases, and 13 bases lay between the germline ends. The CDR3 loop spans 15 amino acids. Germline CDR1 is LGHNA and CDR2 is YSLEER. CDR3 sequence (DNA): TGCGCCAGCAGCCAAACACAGGACGCCTCAGATACGCAGTATTTT. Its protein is CASSQTQDASDTQYF.

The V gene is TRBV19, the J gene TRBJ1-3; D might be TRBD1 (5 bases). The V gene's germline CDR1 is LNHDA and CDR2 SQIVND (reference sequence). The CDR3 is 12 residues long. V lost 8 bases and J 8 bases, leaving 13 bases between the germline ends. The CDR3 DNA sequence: TGTGCCAGTTCGTGGGGGGACTACACCATATATTTT. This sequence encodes CASSWGDYTIYF.

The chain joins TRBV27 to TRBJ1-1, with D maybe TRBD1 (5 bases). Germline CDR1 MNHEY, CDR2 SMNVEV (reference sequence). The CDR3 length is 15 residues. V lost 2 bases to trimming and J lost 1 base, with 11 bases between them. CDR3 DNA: TGTGCCAGCAGTTTAGACCCAGGGTGGAACACTGAAGCTTTCTTT. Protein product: CASSLDPGWNTEAFF.

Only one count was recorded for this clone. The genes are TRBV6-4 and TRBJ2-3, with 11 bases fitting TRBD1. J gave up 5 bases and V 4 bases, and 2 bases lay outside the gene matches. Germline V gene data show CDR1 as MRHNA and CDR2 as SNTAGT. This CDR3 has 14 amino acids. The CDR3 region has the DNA TGTGCCAGCAGTGCCGGGACAGGGGGAGATACGCAGTATTTT. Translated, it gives CASSAGTGGDTQYF.

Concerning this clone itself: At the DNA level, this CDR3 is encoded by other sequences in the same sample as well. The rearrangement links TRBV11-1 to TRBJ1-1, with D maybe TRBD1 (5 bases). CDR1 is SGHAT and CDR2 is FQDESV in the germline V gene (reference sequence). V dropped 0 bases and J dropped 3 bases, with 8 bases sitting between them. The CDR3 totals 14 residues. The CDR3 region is CASSLAGGHTEAFF. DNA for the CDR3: TGTGCCAGCAGCTTAGCGGGGGGTCACACTGAAGCTTTCTTT.

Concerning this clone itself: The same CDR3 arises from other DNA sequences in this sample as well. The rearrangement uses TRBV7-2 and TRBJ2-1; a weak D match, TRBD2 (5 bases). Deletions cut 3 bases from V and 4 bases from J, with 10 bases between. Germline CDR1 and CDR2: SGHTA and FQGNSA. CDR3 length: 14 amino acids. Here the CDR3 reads CASSFPGIYNEQFF. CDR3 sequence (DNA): TGTGCCAGCAGCTTCCCCGGGATTTACAATGAGCAGTTCTTC.

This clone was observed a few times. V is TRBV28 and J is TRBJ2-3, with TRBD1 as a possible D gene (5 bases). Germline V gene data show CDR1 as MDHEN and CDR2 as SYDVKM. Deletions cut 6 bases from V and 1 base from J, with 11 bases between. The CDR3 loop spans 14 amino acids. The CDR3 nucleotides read TGTGCCAGCAGCCTGGGGCAGGGCACAGATACGCAGTATTTT. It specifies CASSLGQGTDTQYF.

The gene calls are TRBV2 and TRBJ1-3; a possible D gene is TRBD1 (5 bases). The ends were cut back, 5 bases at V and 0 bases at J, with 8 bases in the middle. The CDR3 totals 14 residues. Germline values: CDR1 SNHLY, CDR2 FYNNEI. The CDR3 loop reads CASSRQLSGNTIYF. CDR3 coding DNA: TGTGCCAGCAGTCGACAGCTCTCTGGAAACACCATATATTTT.

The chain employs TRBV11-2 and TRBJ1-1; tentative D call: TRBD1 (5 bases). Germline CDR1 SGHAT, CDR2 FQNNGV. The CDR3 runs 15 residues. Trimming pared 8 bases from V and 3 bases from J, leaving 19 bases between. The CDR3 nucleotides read TGTGCCAGCGCCACGGCCAGGACACCCTACACTGAAGCTTTCTTT. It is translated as CASATARTPYTEAFF.

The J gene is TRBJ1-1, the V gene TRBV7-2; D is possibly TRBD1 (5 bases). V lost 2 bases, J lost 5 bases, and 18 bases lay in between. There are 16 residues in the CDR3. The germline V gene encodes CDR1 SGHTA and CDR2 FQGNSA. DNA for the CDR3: TGTGCCAGCAGCTTAATGGTGTCAGCGGGGGGGACTGAAGCTTTCTTT. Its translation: CASSLMVSAGGTEAFF.

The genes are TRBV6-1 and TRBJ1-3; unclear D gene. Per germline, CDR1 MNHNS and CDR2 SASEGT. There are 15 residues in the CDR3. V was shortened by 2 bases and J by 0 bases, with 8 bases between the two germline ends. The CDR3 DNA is TGTGCCAGCAGTGAACTCCCCCTCTCTGGAAACACCATATATTTT. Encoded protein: CASSELPLSGNTIYF.

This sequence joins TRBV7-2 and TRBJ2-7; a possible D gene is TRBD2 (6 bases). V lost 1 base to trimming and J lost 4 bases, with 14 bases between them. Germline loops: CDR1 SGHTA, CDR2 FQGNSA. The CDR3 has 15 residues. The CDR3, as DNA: TGTGCCAGCAGCTTAGAAGGGCGGGGTAGGTACGAGCAGTACTTC. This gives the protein CASSLEGRGRYEQYF.

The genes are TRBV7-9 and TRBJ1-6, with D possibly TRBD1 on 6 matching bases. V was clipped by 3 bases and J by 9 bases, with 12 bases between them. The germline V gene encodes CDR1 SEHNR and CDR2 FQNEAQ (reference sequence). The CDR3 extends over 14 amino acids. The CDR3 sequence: CASSFPQGLSPLHF. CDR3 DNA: TGTGCCAGCAGCTTCCCCCAGGGGCTTTCACCCCTCCACTTT.

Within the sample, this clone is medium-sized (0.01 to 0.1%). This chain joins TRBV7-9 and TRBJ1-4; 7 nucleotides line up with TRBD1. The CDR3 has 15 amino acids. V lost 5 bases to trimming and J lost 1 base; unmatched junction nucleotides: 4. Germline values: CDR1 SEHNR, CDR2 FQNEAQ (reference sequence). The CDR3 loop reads CASSARQGTNEKLFF. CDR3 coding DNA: TGTGCCAGCAGCGCCCGACAGGGAACTAATGAAAAACTGTTTTTT.

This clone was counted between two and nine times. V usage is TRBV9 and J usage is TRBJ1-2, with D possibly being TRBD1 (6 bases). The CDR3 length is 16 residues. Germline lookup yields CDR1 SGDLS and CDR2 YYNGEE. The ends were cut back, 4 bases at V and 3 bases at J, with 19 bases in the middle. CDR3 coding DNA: TGTGCCAGCAGCCCCCCCGCCGGGGGGCGATACTATGGCTACACCTTC. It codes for CASSPPAGGRYYGYTF.